Listed here are 19 T cell receptor beta chains from one sample, sequenced in a study of T cells in Graves' hyperthyroidism and ophthalmopathy. Using RNA transcripts as the source, TCR beta CDR3 regions were amplified. Carried out on the TCR CDR3, a first-round RT-PCR used the HTBI primer set. TCRdb used MiXCR to reprocess the multiplex PCR reads, holding one entry per CDR3 protein. The sample lists about 510,000 distinct CDR3 sequences; around 50% were seen once. Sequenced input: peripheral blood or thyroid tissue (not recorded which). These receptors originate from an adult woman with Graves' disease, either hyperthyroidism or ophthalmopathy (not recorded which).

The chain has TRBV29-1 and TRBJ2-7; D possibly corresponds to TRBD2 (5 bases). The CDR3 extends over 13 amino acids. The V end was cut by 8 bases, the J end by 2 bases, with 16 bases between. Germline V gene sequence: CDR1 SQVTM, CDR2 ANQGSEA. The CDR3 bases are TGCAGCCCTACCCGGGGATCAACCTACGAGCAGTACTTC. Translation gives CSPTRGSTYEQYF.

Many counts were recorded for this clonotype. The chain couples TRBV20-1 to TRBJ2-5, with TRBD2 as a possible D gene (5 bases). The CDR3 is made up of 14 amino acids. Germline CDR1 is DFQATT and CDR2 is SNEGSKA (reference sequence). V lost 2 bases to trimming and J lost 5 bases, with 15 bases between them. This chain's CDR3 is CSARRAVRRETQYF. CDR3 in DNA: TGCAGTGCTAGACGAGCGGTCCGGAGGGAGACCCAGTACTTC.

This clonotype was counted at least ten times. The rearrangement uses TRBV10-3 and TRBJ2-2; the match to TRBD2 covers 7 bases. Germline CDR1 is ENHRY and CDR2 is SYGVKD. CDR3 length: 15 residues. The V segment lost 7 bases and the J segment 0 bases; nucleotides outside the gene matches: 5. The CDR3: CAIKTSLSNTGELFF. The CDR3 DNA sequence: TGTGCCATCAAGACTAGCTTATCGAACACCGGGGAGCTGTTTTTT.

This clonotype was seen repeatedly, ten times or more. The chain recombines TRBV29-1 with TRBJ1-1, with a weak D call TRBD1 (6 bases). This CDR3 spans 15 amino acids. V was pared by 1 base and J by 10 bases, with 22 bases between. Germline loops: CDR1 SQVTM, CDR2 ANQGSEA. The DNA of the CDR3 is TGCAGCGTTGAAGCGAACCGGGACAAAGTCCCGGGAGCTTTCTTT. As protein: CSVEANRDKVPGAFF.

This clonotype appeared many times. The gene calls are TRBV29-1 and TRBJ2-7; D is unclear. The CDR3 totals 13 residues. Trimming shortened V by 1 base and J by 2 bases, and 9 bases separated the two germline ends. Germline CDR1 reads SQVTM; CDR2 reads ANQGSEA. The CDR3 here is CSVEVGLAYEQYF. DNA for the CDR3: TGCAGCGTTGAAGTGGGGTTAGCCTACGAGCAGTACTTC.

This clonotype was detected many times. The chain has TRBV12-3 or TRBV12-4 and TRBJ2-7; no reliable D call. V was trimmed by 7 bases and J by 3 bases, leaving 13 bases between them. The CDR3 covers 13 residues. The CDR3 is CASKLSNNYEQYF. The CDR3, as DNA: TGTGCCAGCAAGTTAAGTAACAACTACGAGCAGTACTTC.

At least ten counts were recorded for this clonotype. The chain recombines TRBV7-9 with TRBJ2-7; D is undetermined. Looked up from germline, CDR1 is SEHNR and CDR2 is FQNEAQ (reference sequence). With 5 bases removed from V and 3 bases from J, the gap between germline ends came to 14 bases. The CDR3 loop spans 14 amino acids. The CDR3 reads CASSLQADIYEQYF. DNA of the CDR3: TGTGCCAGCAGCCTGCAGGCCGACATCTACGAGCAGTACTTC. The full variable domain, completed using reference TRBV7-9 and TRBJ2-7, is DTGVSQNPRHKITKRGQNVTFRCDPISEHNRLYWYRQTLGQGPEFLTYFQNEAQLEKSRLLSDRFSAERPKGSFSTLEIQRTEQGDSAMYLCASSLQADIYEQYFGPGTRLTVT.

The CDR3 sequence: CASSDGTGSTDYELFF. Written as DNA, the CDR3 is TGCGCCAGCAGCGATGGGACAGGCTCCACCGACTACGAGCTGTTTTTT. The rearrangement joins TRBV5-1 to TRBJ2-2; 8 nucleotides align to TRBD1. CDR3 length: 16 amino acids. J lost 11 bases, V lost 4 bases, and 16 bases had no gene match. CDR1 is SGHRS and CDR2 is YFSETQ in the germline V gene.

This clonotype was observed many times. Here the CDR3 reads CASSHGQGVNGYTF. The CDR3 DNA follows: TGTGCCAGCAGTCACGGACAGGGGGTGAATGGCTACACCTTC. The chain joins TRBV12-3 or TRBV12-4 to TRBJ1-2; 10 bases line up with TRBD1. V gave up 5 bases and J gave up 6 bases; unmatched junction bases: 6. The CDR3 runs to 14 residues.

The chain has TRBV2 and TRBJ2-6, with D possibly TRBD1 on 7 matching bases. V was clipped by 4 bases and J by 4 bases, with 17 bases between them. Germline loops: CDR1 SNHLY, CDR2 FYNNEI. This CDR3 contains 17 residues. This chain's CDR3 is CASSGGGQVSGANVLTF. The DNA for the CDR3 is TGTGCCAGCAGTGGGGGAGGACAGGTCTCAGGGGCCAACGTCCTGACTTTC.

This chain links TRBV20-1 with TRBJ2-7; tentative D call: TRBD2 (6 bases). The CDR3 extends over 13 amino acids. The germline CDR1 and CDR2 sequences are DFQATT and SNEGSKA (reference sequence). CDR3 residues: CRVGTVSSYEQYF. CDR3 in DNA: TGCAGGGTAGGGACTGTGAGCTCCTACGAGCAGTACTTC.

This clonotype has more than one count but fewer than ten. The rearrangement joins TRBV7-9 to TRBJ1-2, with D unresolved. In germline, CDR1 is SEHNR, CDR2 FQNEAQ (reference sequence). V lost 5 bases, J lost 7 bases, and 17 bases lay in between. This CDR3 has 14 amino acids. This CDR3 reads CASSLLRGIGGYTF. The CDR3 region has the DNA TGTGCCAGCAGCCTCCTCCGAGGGATTGGTGGCTACACCTTC.

The chain carries TRBV2 and TRBJ2-5; 12 bases match TRBD2. CDR1 and CDR2 from the germline V gene are SNHLY and FYNNEI. The V segment lost 7 bases and the J segment 1 base; nucleotides outside the gene matches: 7. This CDR3 has 16 residues. CDR3 protein: CASTASGRAGQETQYF. The CDR3 nucleotides read TGTGCCAGCACGGCTAGCGGGAGGGCGGGCCAAGAGACCCAGTACTTC.

This clonotype was seen many times. The chain combines TRBV20-1 with TRBJ2-5, with 10 positions matching TRBD1. The junction had 5 bases not matched to a gene; V was cut back by 3 bases and J by 4 bases. This CDR3 region has 14 residues. CDR1 is DFQATT, CDR2 SNEGSKA, per germline (reference sequence). CDR3 loop: CSARTGTGVETQYF. CDR3 DNA: TGCAGTGCTAGGACCGGGACAGGGGTAGAGACCCAGTACTTC.

As regards this clonotype: At one boundary the junction diverges from the germline segment, which might be a read error. This chain connects TRBV5-5 to TRBJ2-3, with D unclear. The CDR3 has 14 amino acids. Germline CDR1 is SGHKS and CDR2 is YYEKEE (reference sequence). CDR3 loop: CAGSLALITDTQYF. The CDR3 DNA sequence: TGTGCCGGCAGCTTGGCCCTGATCACAGATACGCAGTATTTT.

The gene calls are TRBV6-1 and TRBJ2-5; D call uncertain. V gave up 6 bases and J gave up 5 bases, with 13 bases separating them. The CDR3 sequence is 13 residues long. CDR1 and CDR2 from the germline V gene are MNHNS and SASEGT. Written as DNA, the CDR3 is TGTGCCAGCAGGGGAAACAGCCGGGAGACCCAGTACTTC. Its protein is CASRGNSRETQYF.

Remarks on this clonotype: A much larger clone differs by one base, so this may be a read error. The V and J genes are TRBV2 and TRBJ2-7; D not resolved. This CDR3 is 14 amino acids long. Germline values: CDR1 SNHLY, CDR2 FYNNEI. The ends were cut back, 4 bases at V and 4 bases at J, with 14 bases in the middle. The CDR3 nucleotides read TGTGCCAGCAGTGGAGCGCTTCAACATTACGAGCAGTACTTC. The encoded protein is CASSGALQHYEQYF.

This clonotype occurred a few times. CDR3 bases: TGTGCCAGTAGTACTTCGATTTACTCTGGGGCCAACGTCCTGACTTTC. Translating gives CASSTSIYSGANVLTF. The chain couples TRBV19 to TRBJ2-6; no clear D. There are 16 residues in the CDR3. The V gene lost 4 bases and the J gene lost 0 bases, with 10 bases spanning the gap. The germline CDR1 and CDR2 sequences are LNHDA and SQIVND (reference sequence). Full variable domain (remainder filled in from reference TRBV19 and TRBJ2-6): DGGITQSPKYLFRKEGQNVTLSCEQNLNHDAMYWYRQDPGQGLRLIYYSQIVNDFQKGDIAEGYSVSREKKESFPLTVTSAQKNPTAFYLCASSTSIYSGANVLTFGAGSRLTVL.

The chain carries TRBV29-1 and TRBJ1-1; TRBD1 matches 11 bases. The junction had 8 bases not matched to a gene; V was cut back by 8 bases and J by 0 bases. The CDR3 has 15 amino acids. Germline V CDR1 and CDR2: SQVTM, ANQGSEA. In DNA form, the CDR3 reads TGCAGCTTCCCGGACAGGGGGCTTATGAACACTGAAGCTTTCTTT. This gives the protein CSFPDRGLMNTEAFF.